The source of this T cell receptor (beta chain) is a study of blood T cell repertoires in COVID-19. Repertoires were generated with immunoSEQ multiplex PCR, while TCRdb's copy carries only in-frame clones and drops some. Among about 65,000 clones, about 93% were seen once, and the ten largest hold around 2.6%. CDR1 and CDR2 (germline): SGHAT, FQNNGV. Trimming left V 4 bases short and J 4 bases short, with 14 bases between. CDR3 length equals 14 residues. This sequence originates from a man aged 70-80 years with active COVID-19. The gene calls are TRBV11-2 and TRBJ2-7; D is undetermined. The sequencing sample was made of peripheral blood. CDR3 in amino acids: CASSSDAYPYEQYV. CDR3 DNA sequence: TGTGCCAGCAGCTCAGACGCGTATCCTTACGAGCAGTACGTC.